The 15 T cell receptor beta chains reported below all come from one sample, sequenced in a study of T cells in Graves' hyperthyroidism and ophthalmopathy. TCR beta CDR3 regions were amplified from RNA transcripts. First-round RT-PCR targeting the TCR CDR3 was performed with the HTBI primer set. TCRdb itself ran the multiplex PCR reads through MiXCR, one entry per CDR3 protein. The sample carries more than 450,000 distinct CDR3 sequences, around 15% recorded once. Sequencing was done on a sample of blood. These receptors came from a middle-aged woman with Graves' hyperthyroidism.

The chain is built from TRBV24-1 and TRBJ2-1, with 7 bases aligning to TRBD2. The CDR3 is made up of 14 amino acids. Trimming took 8 bases from V and 5 from J; bases not matched to a gene: 8. Germline CDR1 and CDR2: KGHDR and SFDVKD. The CDR3 is CATKGGLVNNEQFF. The CDR3 DNA follows: TGTGCCACCAAGGGAGGACTAGTAAACAATGAGCAGTTCTTC.

This clonotype was detected only a few times. CDR3 sequence: CSARGFSESSGANVLTF. CDR3 in DNA: TGCAGTGCTAGAGGGTTCAGCGAATCCTCTGGGGCCAACGTCCTGACTTTC. This chain links TRBV20-1 with TRBJ2-6; no definite D call. V gave up 1 base and J gave up 0 bases, with 13 bases separating them. Germline V lookup: CDR1 DFQATT, CDR2 SNEGSKA (reference sequence). The CDR3 is 17 residues long.

The chain joins TRBV9 to TRBJ2-2, with D hard to call. The length of the CDR3 is 14 residues. The V end lost 0 bases, the J end lost 7 bases, and 10 bases lay between the germline ends. Germline CDR1 reads SGDLS; CDR2 reads YYNGEE. CDR3 nucleotides: TGTGCCAGCAGCGTAGATGGGGTCGGCGGGGAGCTGTTTTTT. Its translation is CASSVDGVGGELFF.

This clonotype was seen ten or more times. The chain carries TRBV27 and TRBJ2-7; D is uncertain. Trimming removed 3 bases from V and 4 bases from J, with 10 bases in between. CDR1 is MNHEY and CDR2 is SMNVEV in the germline V gene (reference sequence). The length of the CDR3 is 13 residues. CDR3 loop: CASSFTSGYEQYF. CDR3 nucleotides: TGTGCCAGCAGTTTTACGAGTGGGTACGAGCAGTACTTC.

This clonotype has more than one count but fewer than ten. J is TRBJ2-3 and V is TRBV20-1; 13 bases are shared with TRBD2. The trim removed 3 bases at V and 2 bases at J, leaving 11 bases unmatched. There are 18 residues in the CDR3. The germline V gene encodes CDR1 DFQATT and CDR2 SNEGSKA (reference sequence). CDR3 sequence reads: CSASHWTSGSPTTDTQYF. The CDR3 DNA sequence: TGCAGTGCTAGTCACTGGACTAGCGGGAGCCCTACCACAGATACGCAGTATTTT.

This clonotype occurred many times. The chain employs TRBV27 and TRBJ2-3; possibly TRBD1 for D (6 bases). The CDR3 has 14 amino acids. Germline V gene lookup returns CDR1 MNHEY and CDR2 SMNVEV (reference sequence). Between the trimmed V and J ends, which lost 5 bases and 2 bases, there was a span of 11 bases. CDR3 sequence reads: CASSPTGFTDTQYF. As DNA, the CDR3 is TGTGCCAGCAGTCCCACAGGGTTCACAGATACGCAGTATTTT.

This clonotype appeared many times. J is TRBJ1-2 and V is TRBV20-1; 7 nucleotides agree with TRBD1. This CDR3 contains 13 residues. Trimming cost V 2 bases and J 6 bases; bases outside gene matches: 6. Germline assignment: CDR1 DFQATT and CDR2 SNEGSKA (reference sequence). The chain's CDR3 is CSARLTGEHGYTF. CDR3 coding DNA: TGCAGTGCTAGACTTACAGGGGAACATGGCTACACCTTC.

This clonotype was detected only once. A read error is possible here, since a much larger clone lies one base away. The chain joins TRBV7-9 to TRBJ2-3; D not certain. The V gene's germline CDR1 is SEHNR and CDR2 FQNEAQ (reference sequence). This CDR3 region has 15 residues. The V end was cut by 4 bases, the J end by 4 bases, with 15 bases between. This CDR3 is CASSSESIYPDTQYF. The DNA of the CDR3 is TGTGCCAGCAGCTCAGAATCGATCTACCCAGATACGCAGTATTTT.

Concerning this clonotype: A read error is possible here, since a much larger clone lies one base away. This sequence joins TRBV7-8 and TRBJ1-1; D possibly corresponds to TRBD1 (5 bases). The germline V gene has CDR1 SGHVS and CDR2 FQNEAQ. The CDR3 has 15 residues. In nucleotides, the CDR3 is TGTGCCTGCAGCGCAGGACTGATCCTTGGGGGTGAAGCTTTCTTT. This sequence encodes CACSAGLILGGEAFF.

This clonotype showed up many times. The V call is TRBV6-5, the J call TRBJ2-7; D remains unclear. The CDR3 is 12 residues long. The V end was cut by 2 bases, the J end by 3 bases, with 5 bases between. Per the germline V gene, CDR1 is MNHEY and CDR2 is SVGAGI. This chain's CDR3 is CASSYDLYEQYF. CDR3 DNA: TGTGCCAGCAGTTACGACCTCTACGAGCAGTACTTC.

This clonotype occurred a few times. The CDR3 protein is CASKMRTGGYEQYF. CDR3 in DNA: TGTGCCAGCAAAATGAGGACAGGGGGCTACGAGCAGTACTTC. V and J are TRBV6-2 or TRBV6-3 and TRBJ2-7; 10 bases are a match to TRBD1. The V segment lost 7 bases and the J segment 3 bases; nucleotides outside the gene matches: 6. Per the germline V gene, CDR1 is MNHEY and CDR2 is SVGEGT. The CDR3 contains 14 residues.

This clonotype was observed many times. This rearrangement joins TRBV20-1 to TRBJ1-1; perhaps TRBD1 as D (6 bases). The V end lost 5 bases, the J end lost 2 bases, and 15 bases lay between the germline ends. The germline V gene encodes CDR1 DFQATT and CDR2 SNEGSKA (reference sequence). CDR3 length: 14 residues. The chain's CDR3 is CSARSGTTNTEAFF. Here the CDR3 DNA reads TGCAGTGCTCGTTCCGGGACAACCAACACTGAAGCTTTCTTT.

The chain has TRBV24-1 and TRBJ1-2; D uncertain. Trimming took off 2 bases at V and 4 bases at J, with 16 bases between the two ends. The CDR3 loop spans 16 amino acids. From germline, CDR1 is KGHDR and CDR2 SFDVKD. In nucleotides, the CDR3 is TGTGCCACCAGTGATTCAGACACCCGGTTGATCTATGGCTACACCTTC. Its translation: CATSDSDTRLIYGYTF.

The V and J genes are TRBV5-1 and TRBJ2-7, with 8 bases matching TRBD2. CDR1 SGHRS and CDR2 YFSETQ come from the germline V gene. The junction had 9 bases not matched to a gene; V was cut back by 4 bases and J by 3 bases. The CDR3 length is 15 residues. DNA of the CDR3: TGCGCCAGCAGCCCTACTACCGGGACTAGCTACGAGCAGTACTTC. Protein product: CASSPTTGTSYEQYF.

This clonotype came up many times. This chain links TRBV11-2 with TRBJ2-7; possible D gene TRBD1, 5 bases. CDR3 size: 12 residues. With 7 bases removed from V and 2 bases from J, the gap between germline ends came to 9 bases. The germline CDR1 and CDR2 sequences are SGHAT and FQNNGV. CDR3 sequence reads: CASKQGTYEQYF. CDR3 bases: TGTGCCAGCAAGCAGGGTACCTACGAGCAGTACTTC.